This TCR beta chain was identified in a study of immune heterogeneity within non-small cell lung tumors. Multiplex PCR employing 32 V and 13 J primers generated amplicons of the TCR beta CDR3. From the multiplex PCR reads, TCRdb called clonotypes with MiXCR, one entry per CDR3 protein. The data contain about 22,000 distinct CDR3 sequences, 27% of them seen just once; the ten biggest clones take up over 3.5%. Notes on this clonotype: Its target is unknown.

Study results and limitations: Tumor sites in a patient shared identical dominant CDR3 beta clonotypes and also carried site-unique high-frequency clones.

Template input, which was bulk tumor genomic DNA, totaled 600 ng per sample. Several widely spaced biopsies per primary tumor were taken during surgery. The study cohort was described as untreated, and its members had newly diagnosed non-small cell lung cancer. They went on to have curative surgery. This CDR3 region has 13 residues. Per the germline V gene, CDR1 is SGHTA and CDR2 is FQGNSA. The V end lost 3 bases, the J end lost 7 bases, and 10 bases lay between the germline ends. The chain couples TRBV7-2 to TRBJ2-1; the D is unclear. The sequenced sample was lung tumor tissue. The TCR comes from a middle-aged man with non-small cell lung cancer. CDR3 residues: CASSLGPINEQFF. DNA of the CDR3: TGTGCCAGCAGCTTGGGTCCAATTAATGAGCAGTTCTTC.